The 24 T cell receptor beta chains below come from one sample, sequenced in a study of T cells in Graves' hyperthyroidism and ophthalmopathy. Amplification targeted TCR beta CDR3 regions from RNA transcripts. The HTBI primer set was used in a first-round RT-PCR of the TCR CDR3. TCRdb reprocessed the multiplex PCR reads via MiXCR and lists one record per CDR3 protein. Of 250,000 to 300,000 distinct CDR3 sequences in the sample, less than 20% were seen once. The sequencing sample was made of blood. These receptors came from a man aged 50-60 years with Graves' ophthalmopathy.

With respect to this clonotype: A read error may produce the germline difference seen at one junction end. Here the CDR3 reads CTTRGGLFNTGELFF. The CDR3 DNA sequence: TGTACCACCAGGGGGGGACTTTTCAACACCGGGGAGCTGTTTTTT. V usage is TRBV24-1 and J usage is TRBJ2-2, with D perhaps assigned TRBD1 or TRBD2 (7 bases each). Germline V gene sequence: CDR1 KGHDR, CDR2 SFDVKD. The length of the CDR3 is 15 residues.

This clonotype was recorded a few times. In nucleotides, the CDR3 is TGTGCCAGTAGTATAGACCCCGGGGCGGGGAGTGAAGCTTTCTTT. Amino acid sequence: CASSIDPGAGSEAFF. The chain carries TRBV19 and TRBJ1-1; tentative D call: TRBD1 (5 bases). The CDR3 has 15 residues. Trimming cost V 0 bases and J 7 bases, with 15 bases left between them. Looked up from germline, CDR1 is LNHDA and CDR2 is SQIVND (reference sequence).

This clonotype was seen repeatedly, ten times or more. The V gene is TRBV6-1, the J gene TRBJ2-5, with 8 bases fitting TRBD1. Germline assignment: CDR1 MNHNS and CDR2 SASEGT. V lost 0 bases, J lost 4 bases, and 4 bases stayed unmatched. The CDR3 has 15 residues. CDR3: CASSEAGRGRETQYF. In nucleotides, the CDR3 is TGTGCCAGCAGTGAAGCCGGCAGGGGGCGAGAGACCCAGTACTTC.

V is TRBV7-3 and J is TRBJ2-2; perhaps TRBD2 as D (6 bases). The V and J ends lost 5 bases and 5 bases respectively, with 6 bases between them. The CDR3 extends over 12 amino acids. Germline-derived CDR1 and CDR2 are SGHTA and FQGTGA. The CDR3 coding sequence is TGTGCCAGCAGCGGGGGGACCGGGGAGCTGTTTTTT. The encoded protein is CASSGGTGELFF.

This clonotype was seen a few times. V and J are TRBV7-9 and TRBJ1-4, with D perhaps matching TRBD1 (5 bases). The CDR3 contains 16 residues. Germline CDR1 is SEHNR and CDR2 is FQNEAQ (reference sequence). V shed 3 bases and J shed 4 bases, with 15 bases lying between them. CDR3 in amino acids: CASSLEQTGLNEKLFF. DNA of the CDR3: TGTGCCAGCAGCTTGGAACAAACAGGTCTTAATGAAAAACTGTTTTTT.

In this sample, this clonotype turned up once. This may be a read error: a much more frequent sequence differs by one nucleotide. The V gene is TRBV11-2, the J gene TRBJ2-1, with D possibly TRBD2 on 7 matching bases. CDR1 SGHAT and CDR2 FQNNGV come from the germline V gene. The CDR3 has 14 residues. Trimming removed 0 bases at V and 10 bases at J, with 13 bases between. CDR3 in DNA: TGTGCCAGCAGCTTAGATGGAGGGGGGGACGAGCAGTTCTTC. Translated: CASSLDGGGDEQFF.

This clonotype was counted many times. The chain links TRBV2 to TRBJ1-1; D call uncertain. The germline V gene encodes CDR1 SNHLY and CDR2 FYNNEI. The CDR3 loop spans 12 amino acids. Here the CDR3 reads CALVLENTEAFF. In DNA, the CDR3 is TGTGCATTGGTGTTAGAGAACACTGAAGCTTTCTTT. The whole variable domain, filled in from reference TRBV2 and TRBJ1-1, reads EPEVTQTPSHQVTQMGQEVILRCVPISNHLYFYWYRQILGQKVEFLVSFYNNEISEKSEIFDDQFSVERPDGSNFTLKIRSTKLEDSAMYFCALVLENTEAFFGQGTRLTVV.

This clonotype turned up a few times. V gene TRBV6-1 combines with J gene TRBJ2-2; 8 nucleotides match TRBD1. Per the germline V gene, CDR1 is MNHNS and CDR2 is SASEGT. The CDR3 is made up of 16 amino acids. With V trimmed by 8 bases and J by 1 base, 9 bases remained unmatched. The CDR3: CASSRRGTGNTGELFF. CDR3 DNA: TGTGCCAGCTCCCGAAGAGGGACAGGGAACACCGGGGAGCTGTTTTTT.

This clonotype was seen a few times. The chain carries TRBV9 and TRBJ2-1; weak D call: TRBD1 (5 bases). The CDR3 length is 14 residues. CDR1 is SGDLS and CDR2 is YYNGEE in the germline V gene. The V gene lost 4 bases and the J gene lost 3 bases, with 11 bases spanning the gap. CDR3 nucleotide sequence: TGTGCCAGCAGCTCCGGACAACGCTACAATGAGCAGTTCTTC. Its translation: CASSSGQRYNEQFF.

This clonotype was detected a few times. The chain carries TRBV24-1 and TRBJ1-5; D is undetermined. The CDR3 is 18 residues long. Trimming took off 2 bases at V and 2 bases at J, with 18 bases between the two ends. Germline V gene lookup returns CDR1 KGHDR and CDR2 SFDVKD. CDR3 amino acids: CATSDSSFEGAGNQPQHF. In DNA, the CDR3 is TGTGCCACCAGTGATTCCAGTTTTGAGGGCGCCGGCAATCAGCCCCAGCATTTT.

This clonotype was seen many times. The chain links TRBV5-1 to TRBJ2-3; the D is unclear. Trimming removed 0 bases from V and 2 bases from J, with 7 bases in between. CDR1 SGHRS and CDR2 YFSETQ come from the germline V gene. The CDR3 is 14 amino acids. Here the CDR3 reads CASSLGRVTDTQYF. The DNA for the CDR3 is TGCGCCAGCAGCTTGGGTAGGGTCACAGATACGCAGTATTTT.

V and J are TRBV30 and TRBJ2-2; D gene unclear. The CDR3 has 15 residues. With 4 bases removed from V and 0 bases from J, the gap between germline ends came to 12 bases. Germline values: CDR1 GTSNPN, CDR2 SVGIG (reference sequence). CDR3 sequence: CAWILRHSNTGELFF. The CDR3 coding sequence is TGTGCCTGGATATTGAGACACTCGAACACCGGGGAGCTGTTTTTT.

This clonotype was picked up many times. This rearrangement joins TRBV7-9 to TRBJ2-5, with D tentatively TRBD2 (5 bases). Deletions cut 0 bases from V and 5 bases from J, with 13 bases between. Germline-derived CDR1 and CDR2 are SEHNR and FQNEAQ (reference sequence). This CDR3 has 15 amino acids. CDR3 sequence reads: CASSLAQLDPETQYF. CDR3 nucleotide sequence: TGTGCCAGCAGCTTAGCGCAACTAGATCCCGAGACCCAGTACTTC.

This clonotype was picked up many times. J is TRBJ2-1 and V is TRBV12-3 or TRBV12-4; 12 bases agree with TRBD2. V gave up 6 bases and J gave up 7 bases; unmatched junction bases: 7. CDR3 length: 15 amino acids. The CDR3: CASRPTSGRQNEQFF. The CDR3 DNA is TGTGCCAGCAGGCCGACTAGCGGGAGACAGAATGAGCAGTTCTTC.

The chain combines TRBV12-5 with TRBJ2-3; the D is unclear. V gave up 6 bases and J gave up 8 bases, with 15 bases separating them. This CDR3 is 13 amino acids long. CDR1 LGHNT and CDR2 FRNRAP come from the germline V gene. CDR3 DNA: TGTGCTAGTGGCCCCGATCTCCCTAGTACGCAGTATTTT. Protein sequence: CASGPDLPSTQYF.

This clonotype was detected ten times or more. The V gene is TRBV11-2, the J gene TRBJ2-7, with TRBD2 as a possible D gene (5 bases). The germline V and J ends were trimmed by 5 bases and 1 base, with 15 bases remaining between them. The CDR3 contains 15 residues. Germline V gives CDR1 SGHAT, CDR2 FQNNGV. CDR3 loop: CASSHREGLSYEQYF. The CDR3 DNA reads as TGTGCCAGCAGCCATCGTGAGGGTCTGTCCTACGAGCAGTACTTC.

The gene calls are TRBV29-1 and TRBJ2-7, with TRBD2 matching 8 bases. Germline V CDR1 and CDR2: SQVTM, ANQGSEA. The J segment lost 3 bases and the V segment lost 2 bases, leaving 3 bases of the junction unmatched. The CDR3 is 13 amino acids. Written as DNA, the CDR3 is TGCAGCGTTGAATCCGGGGGGGGCTACGAGCAGTACTTC. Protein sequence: CSVESGGGYEQYF.

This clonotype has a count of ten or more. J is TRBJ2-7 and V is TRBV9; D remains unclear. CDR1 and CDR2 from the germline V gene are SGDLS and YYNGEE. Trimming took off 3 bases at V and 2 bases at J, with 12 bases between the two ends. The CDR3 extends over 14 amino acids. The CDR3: CASSGRVSPYEQYF. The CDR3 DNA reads TGTGCCAGCAGCGGCCGGGTCTCGCCCTACGAGCAGTACTTC.

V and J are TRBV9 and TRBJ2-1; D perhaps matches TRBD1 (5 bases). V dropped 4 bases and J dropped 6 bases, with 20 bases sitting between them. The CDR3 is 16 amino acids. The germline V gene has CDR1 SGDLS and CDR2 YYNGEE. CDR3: CASSQGSSRISNEQFF. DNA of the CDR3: TGTGCCAGCAGCCAGGGATCTAGTCGGATCTCCAATGAGCAGTTCTTC.

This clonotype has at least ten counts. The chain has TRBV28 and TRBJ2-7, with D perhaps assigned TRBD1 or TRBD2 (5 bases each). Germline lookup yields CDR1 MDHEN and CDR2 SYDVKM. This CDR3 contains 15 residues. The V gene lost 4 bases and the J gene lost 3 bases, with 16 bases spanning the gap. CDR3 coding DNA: TGTGCCAGCAGTTATATACCGGGACCTAGCTACGAGCAGTACTTC. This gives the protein CASSYIPGPSYEQYF.

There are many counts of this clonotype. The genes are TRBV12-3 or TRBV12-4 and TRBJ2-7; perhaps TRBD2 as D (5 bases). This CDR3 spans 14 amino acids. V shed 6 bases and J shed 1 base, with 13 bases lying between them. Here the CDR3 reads CASSLGAISYEQYF. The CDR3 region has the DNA TGTGCCAGCAGCCTGGGAGCGATTTCCTACGAGCAGTACTTC.

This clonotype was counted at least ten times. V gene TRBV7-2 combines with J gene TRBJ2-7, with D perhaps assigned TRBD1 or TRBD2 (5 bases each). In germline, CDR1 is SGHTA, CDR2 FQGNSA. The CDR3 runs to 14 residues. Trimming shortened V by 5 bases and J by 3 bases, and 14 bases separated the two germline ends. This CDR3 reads CASSPPGDLYEQYF. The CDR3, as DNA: TGTGCCAGCAGCCCCCCCGGGGACCTCTACGAGCAGTACTTC.

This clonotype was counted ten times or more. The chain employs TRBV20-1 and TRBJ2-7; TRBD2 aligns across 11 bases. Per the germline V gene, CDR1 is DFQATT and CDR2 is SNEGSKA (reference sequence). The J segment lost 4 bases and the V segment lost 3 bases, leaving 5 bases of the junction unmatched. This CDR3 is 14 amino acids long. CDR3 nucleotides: TGCAGTGCTAGTACTAGCGGGAGTGGGTACGAGCAGTACTTC. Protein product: CSASTSGSGYEQYF.

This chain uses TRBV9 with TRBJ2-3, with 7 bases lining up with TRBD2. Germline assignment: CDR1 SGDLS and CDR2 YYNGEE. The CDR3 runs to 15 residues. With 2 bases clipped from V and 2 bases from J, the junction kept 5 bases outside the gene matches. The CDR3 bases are TGTGCCAGCAGCGTGGAAGGGACTACCACAGATACGCAGTATTTT. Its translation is CASSVEGTTTDTQYF.